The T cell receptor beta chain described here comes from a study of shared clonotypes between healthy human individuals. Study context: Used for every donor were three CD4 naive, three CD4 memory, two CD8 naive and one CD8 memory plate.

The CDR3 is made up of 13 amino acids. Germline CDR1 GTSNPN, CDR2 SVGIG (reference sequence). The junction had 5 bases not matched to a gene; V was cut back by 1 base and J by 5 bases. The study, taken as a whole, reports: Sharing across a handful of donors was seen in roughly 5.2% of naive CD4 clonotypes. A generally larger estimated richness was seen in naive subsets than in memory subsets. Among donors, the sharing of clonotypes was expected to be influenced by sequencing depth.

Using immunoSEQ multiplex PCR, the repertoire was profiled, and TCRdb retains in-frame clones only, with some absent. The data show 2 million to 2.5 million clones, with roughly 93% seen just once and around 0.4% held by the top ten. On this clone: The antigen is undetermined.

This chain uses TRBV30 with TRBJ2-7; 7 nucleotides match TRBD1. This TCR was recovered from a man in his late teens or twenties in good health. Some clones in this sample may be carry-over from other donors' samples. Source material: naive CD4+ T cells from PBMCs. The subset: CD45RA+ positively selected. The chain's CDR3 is CAWSEGAEDEQYF. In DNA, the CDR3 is TGTGCCTGGAGTGAGGGGGCGGAGGACGAGCAGTACTTC. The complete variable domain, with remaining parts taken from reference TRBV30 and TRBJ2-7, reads SQTIHQWPATLVQPVGSPLSLECTVEGTSNPNLYWYRQAAGRGLQLLFYSVGIGQISSEVPQNLSASRPQDRQFILSSKKLLLSDSGFYLCAWSEGAEDEQYFGPGTRLTVT.